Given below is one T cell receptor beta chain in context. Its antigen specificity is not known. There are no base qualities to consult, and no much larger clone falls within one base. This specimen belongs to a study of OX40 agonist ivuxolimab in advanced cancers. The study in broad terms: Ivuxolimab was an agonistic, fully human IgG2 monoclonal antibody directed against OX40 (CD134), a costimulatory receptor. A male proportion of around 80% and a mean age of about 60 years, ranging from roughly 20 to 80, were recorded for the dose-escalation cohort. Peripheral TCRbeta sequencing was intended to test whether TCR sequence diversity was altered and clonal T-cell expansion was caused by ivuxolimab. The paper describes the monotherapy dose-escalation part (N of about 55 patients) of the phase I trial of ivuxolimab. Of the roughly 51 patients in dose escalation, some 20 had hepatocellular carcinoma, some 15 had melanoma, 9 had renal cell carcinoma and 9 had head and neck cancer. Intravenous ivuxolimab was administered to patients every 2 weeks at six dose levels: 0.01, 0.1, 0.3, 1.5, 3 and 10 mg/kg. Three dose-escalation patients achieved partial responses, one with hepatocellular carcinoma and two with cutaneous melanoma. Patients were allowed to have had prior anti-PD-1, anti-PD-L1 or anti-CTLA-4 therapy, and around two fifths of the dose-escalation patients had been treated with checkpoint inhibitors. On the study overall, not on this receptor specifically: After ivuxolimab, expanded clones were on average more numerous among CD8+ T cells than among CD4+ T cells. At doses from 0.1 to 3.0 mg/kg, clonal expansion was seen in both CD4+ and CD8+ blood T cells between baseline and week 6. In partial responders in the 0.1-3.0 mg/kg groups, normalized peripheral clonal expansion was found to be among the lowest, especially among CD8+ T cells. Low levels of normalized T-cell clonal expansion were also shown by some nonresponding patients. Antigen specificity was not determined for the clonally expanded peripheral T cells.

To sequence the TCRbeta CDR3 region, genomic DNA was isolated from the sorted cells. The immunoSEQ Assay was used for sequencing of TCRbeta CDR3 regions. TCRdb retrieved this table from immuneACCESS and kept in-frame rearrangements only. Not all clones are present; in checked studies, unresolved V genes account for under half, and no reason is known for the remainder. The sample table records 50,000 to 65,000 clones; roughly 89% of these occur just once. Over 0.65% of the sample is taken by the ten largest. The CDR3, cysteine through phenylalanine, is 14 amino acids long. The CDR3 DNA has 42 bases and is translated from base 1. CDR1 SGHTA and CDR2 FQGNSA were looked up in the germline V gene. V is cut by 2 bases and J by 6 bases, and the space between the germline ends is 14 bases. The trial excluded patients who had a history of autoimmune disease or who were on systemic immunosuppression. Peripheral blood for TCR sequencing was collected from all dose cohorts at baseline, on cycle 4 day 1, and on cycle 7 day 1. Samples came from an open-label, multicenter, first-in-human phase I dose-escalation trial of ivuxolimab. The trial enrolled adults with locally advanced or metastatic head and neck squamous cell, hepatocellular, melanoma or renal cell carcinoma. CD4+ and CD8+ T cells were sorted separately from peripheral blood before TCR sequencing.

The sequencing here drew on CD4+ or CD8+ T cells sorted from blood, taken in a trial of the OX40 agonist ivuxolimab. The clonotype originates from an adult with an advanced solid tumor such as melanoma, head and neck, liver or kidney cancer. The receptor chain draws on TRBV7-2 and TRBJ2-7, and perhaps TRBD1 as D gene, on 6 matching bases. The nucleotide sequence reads TGTGCCAGCAGCTTAAACAGGGTCGGGCGCGAGCAGTACTTC. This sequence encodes CASSLNRVGREQYF.